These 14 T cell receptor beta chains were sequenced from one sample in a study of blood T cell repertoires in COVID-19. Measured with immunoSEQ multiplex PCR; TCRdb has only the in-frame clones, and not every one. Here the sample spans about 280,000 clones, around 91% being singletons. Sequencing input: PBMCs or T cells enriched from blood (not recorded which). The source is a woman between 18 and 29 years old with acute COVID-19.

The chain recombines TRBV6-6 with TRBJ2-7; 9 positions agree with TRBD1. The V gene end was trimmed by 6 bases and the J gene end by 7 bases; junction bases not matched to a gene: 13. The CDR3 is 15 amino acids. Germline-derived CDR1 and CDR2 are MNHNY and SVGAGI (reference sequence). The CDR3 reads CASSGQGKGTWEQYF. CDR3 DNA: TGTGCCAGCAGCGGACAGGGGAAGGGGACTTGGGAGCAGTACTTC.

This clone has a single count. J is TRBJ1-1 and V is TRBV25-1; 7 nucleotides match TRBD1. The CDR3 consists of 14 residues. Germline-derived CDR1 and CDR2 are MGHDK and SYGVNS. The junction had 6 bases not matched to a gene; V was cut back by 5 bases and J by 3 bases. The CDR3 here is CASSKGQTYTEAFF. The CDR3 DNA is TGTGCCAGCAGTAAGGGACAGACTTACACTGAAGCTTTCTTT.

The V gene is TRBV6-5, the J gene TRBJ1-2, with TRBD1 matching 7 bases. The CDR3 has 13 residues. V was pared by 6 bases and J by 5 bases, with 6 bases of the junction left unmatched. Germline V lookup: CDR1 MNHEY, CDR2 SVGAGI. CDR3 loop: CASSLTGRYGYTF. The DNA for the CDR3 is TGTGCCAGCAGCTTGACAGGGCGGTATGGCTACACCTTC.

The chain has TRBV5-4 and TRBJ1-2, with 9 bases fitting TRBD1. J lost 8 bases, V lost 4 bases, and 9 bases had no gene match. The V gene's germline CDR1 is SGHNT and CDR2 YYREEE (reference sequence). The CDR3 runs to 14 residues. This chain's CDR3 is CASSPGQGLGGYTF. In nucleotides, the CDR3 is TGTGCCAGCAGCCCGGGACAGGGATTAGGGGGCTACACCTTC.

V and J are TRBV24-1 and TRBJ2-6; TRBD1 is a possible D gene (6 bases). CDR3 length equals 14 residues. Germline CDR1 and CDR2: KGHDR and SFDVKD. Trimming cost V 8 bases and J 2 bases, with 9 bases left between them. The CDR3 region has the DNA TGTGCCACCATGGGGGCAGCTGGGGCCAACGTCCTGACTTTC. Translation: CATMGAAGANVLTF.

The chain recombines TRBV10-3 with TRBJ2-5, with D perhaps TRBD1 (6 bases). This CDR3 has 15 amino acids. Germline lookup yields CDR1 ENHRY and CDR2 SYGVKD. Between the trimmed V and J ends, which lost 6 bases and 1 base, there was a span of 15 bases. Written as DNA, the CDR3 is TGTGCCATCAGGCCTACAGGGAGTACCCAAGAGACCCAGTACTTC. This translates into CAIRPTGSTQETQYF.

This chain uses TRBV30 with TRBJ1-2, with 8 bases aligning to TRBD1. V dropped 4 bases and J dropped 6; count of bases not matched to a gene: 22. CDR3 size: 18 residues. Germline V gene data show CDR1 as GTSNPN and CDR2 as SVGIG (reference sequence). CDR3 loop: CAWTHSNEVGTGRDGYTF. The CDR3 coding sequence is TGTGCCTGGACCCATTCGAACGAAGTGGGGACAGGTCGCGATGGCTACACCTTC.

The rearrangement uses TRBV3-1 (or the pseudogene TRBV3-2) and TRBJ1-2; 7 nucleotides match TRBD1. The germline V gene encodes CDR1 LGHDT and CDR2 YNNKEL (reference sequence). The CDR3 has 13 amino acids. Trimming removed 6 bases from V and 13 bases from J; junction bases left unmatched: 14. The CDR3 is CASSEIQGRRCTF. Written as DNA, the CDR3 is TGTGCCAGCAGTGAAATACAGGGGAGAAGGTGCACCTTC.

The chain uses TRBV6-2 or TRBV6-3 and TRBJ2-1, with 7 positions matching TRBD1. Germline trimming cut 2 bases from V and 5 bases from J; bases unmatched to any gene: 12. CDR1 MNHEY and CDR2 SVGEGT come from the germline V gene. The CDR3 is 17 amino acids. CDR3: CASSYGRWDRGNNEQFF. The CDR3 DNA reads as TGTGCCAGCAGTTACGGTCGTTGGGACAGAGGTAACAATGAGCAGTTCTTC.

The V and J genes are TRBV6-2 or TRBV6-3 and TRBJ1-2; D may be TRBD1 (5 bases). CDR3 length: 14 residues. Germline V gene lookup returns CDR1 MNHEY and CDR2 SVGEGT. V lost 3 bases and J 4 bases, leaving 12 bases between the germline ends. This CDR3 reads CASSYLQGLYGYTF. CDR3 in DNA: TGTGCCAGCAGTTATCTTCAGGGCCTCTATGGCTACACCTTC.

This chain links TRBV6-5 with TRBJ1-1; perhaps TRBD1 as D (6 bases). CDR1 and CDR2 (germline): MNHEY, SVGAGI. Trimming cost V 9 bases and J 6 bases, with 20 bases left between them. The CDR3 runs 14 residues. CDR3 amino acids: CASRGAVTGAEAFF. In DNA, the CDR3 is TGTGCCAGTCGGGGGGCCGTTACGGGTGCTGAAGCTTTCTTT.

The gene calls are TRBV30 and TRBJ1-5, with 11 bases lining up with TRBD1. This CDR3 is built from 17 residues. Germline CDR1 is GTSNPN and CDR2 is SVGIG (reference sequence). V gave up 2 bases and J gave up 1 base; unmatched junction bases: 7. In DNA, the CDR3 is TGTGCCTGGAGTCCCCTAGGACAGGGGGCGAGCAATCAGCCCCAGCATTTT. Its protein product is CAWSPLGQGASNQPQHF. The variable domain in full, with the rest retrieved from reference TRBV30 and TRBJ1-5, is SQTIHQWPATLVQPVGSPLSLECTVEGTSNPNLYWYRQAAGRGLQLLFYSVGIGQISSEVPQNLSASRPQDRQFILSSKKLLLSDSGFYLCAWSPLGQGASNQPQHFGDGTRLSIL.

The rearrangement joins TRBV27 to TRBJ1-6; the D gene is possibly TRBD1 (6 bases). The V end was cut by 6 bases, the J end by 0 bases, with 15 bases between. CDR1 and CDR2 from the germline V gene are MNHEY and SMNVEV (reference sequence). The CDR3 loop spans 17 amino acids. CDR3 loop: CASREITGSSYNSPLHF. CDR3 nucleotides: TGTGCCAGCAGAGAGATAACAGGGAGCTCCTATAATTCACCCCTCCACTTT.

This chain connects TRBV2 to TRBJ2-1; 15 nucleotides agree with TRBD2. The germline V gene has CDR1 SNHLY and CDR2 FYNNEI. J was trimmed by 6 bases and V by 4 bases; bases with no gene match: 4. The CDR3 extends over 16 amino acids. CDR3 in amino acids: CASSGTSGREINEQFF. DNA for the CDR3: TGTGCCAGCAGTGGGACTAGCGGGAGGGAAATCAATGAGCAGTTCTTC.